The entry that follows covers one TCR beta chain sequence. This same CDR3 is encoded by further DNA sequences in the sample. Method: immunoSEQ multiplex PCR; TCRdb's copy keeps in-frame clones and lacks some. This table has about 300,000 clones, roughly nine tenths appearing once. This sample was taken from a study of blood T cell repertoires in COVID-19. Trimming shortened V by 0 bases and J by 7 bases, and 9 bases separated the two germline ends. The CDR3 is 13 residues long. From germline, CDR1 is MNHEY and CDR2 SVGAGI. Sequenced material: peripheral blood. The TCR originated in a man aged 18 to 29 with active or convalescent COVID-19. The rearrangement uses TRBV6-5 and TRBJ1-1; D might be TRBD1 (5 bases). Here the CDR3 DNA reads TGTGCCAGCAGTTACTCTGGGGGGGTTGAAGCTTTCTTT. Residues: CASSYSGGVEAFF.